The 10 T cell receptor beta chains reported below all come from one sample, sequenced in a study of blood T cell repertoires in COVID-19. Clones were sequenced by immunoSEQ multiplex PCR, and TCRdb holds only the in-frame ones, with some missing. Among fewer than 80,000 clones listed, 89% were seen once. Sequenced input: peripheral blood. The receptors derive from a woman aged 45-65 years with active COVID-19.

The chain employs TRBV3-1 (or the pseudogene TRBV3-2) and TRBJ2-1; 12 bases agree with TRBD2. V lost 0 bases, J lost 4 bases, and 1 base stayed unmatched. CDR1 and CDR2 from the germline V gene are LGHDT and YNNKEL (reference sequence). CDR3 size: 16 residues. The CDR3, as DNA: TGTGCCAGCAGCCAAGATCTAGCGGGAGGGTACAATGAGCAGTTCTTC. Its protein product is CASSQDLAGGYNEQFF.

The V gene is TRBV20-1, the J gene TRBJ1-2, with 8 bases that match TRBD1. Germline V gene data show CDR1 as DFQATT and CDR2 as SNEGSKA (reference sequence). The CDR3 is 15 residues long. Unmatched junction bases numbered 12, after V lost 3 bases and J lost 6 bases. The CDR3 coding sequence is TGCAGTGCTAGTATTTTCAGGGGGCGGAATGATGGCTACACCTTC. Its translation: CSASIFRGRNDGYTF.

This chain connects TRBV3-1 (or the pseudogene TRBV3-2) to TRBJ2-1; a weak D match, TRBD2 (5 bases). In germline, CDR1 is LGHDT, CDR2 YNNKEL (reference sequence). This CDR3 has 13 amino acids. V was cut by 0 bases and J by 16 bases, with 16 bases left in between. The CDR3 nucleotides are TGTGCCAGCAGCCAAGATGGACGAAGCTCGGGATTCTTC. Protein: CASSQDGRSSGFF.

The chain employs TRBV28 and TRBJ2-7, with 7 bases lining up with TRBD1. CDR1 is MDHEN and CDR2 is SYDVKM in the germline V gene. This CDR3 has 15 amino acids. Trimming at V came to 3 bases and at J to 4 bases, leaving 9 bases not matched to a gene. The CDR3 DNA is TGTGCCAGCAGTTTGTTTCCCACAGGGGTGTACGAGCAGTACTTC. It is translated as CASSLFPTGVYEQYF.

This clone was picked up one time. V is TRBV18 and J is TRBJ1-1; D remains unclear. Germline-derived CDR1 and CDR2 are KGHSH and LQKENI. The CDR3 is made up of 15 amino acids. The germline V and J ends were trimmed by 2 bases and 1 base, with 11 bases remaining between them. CDR3 sequence reads: CASSPSLRGNTEAFF. In DNA, the CDR3 is TGTGCCAGCTCACCATCACTCCGGGGGAACACTGAAGCTTTCTTT.

This chain joins TRBV2 and TRBJ1-2; TRBD1 matches at 8 bases. This CDR3 comprises 12 residues. Germline V gene sequence: CDR1 SNHLY, CDR2 FYNNEI. The V segment lost 5 bases and the J segment 8 bases; nucleotides outside the gene matches: 4. The CDR3 region is CASSQTGEGYTF. Written as DNA, the CDR3 is TGTGCCAGCAGTCAGACAGGGGAAGGCTACACCTTC.

The chain links TRBV5-1 to TRBJ1-6, with no clear D. CDR3 size: 14 residues. Germline lookup yields CDR1 SGHRS and CDR2 YFSETQ. V dropped 6 bases and J dropped 7 bases, with 14 bases sitting between them. The CDR3 loop is CASKPGDQNSPLHF. The CDR3 nucleotides are TGCGCCAGCAAGCCCGGGGATCAAAATTCACCCCTCCACTTT. The entire variable domain, with the rest obtained from reference TRBV5-1 and TRBJ1-6, is as follows: KAGVTQTPRYLIKTRGQQVTLSCSPISGHRSVSWYQQTPGQGLQFLFEYFSETQRNKGNFPGRFSGRQFSNSRSEMNVSTLELGDSALYLCASKPGDQNSPLHFGNGTRLTVT.

This clone was detected once. The gene calls are TRBV7-3 and TRBJ2-5; weak D call: TRBD1 (6 bases). The CDR3 is made up of 15 amino acids. V lost 5 bases to trimming and J lost 3 bases, with 16 bases between them. Germline lookup yields CDR1 SGHTA and CDR2 FQGTGA. CDR3 residues: CASSEPGTPKETQYF. The CDR3 nucleotides read TGTGCCAGCAGCGAGCCGGGGACACCGAAAGAGACCCAGTACTTC.

This sequence joins TRBV7-8 and TRBJ2-3; 9 positions agree with TRBD1. V dropped 2 bases and J dropped 1; count of bases not matched to a gene: 10. The CDR3 spans 18 residues. Germline V gene lookup returns CDR1 SGHVS and CDR2 FQNEAQ. The CDR3 spells CASSLRGQGKAGTDTQYF. The CDR3 coding sequence is TGTGCCAGCAGCTTAAGGGGACAGGGTAAGGCGGGCACAGATACGCAGTATTTT. Supplemented by reference TRBV7-8 and TRBJ2-3, the full variable domain reads GAGVSQSPRYKVAKRGQDVALRCDPISGHVSLFWYQQALGQGPEFLTYFQNEAQLDKSGLPSDRFFAERPEGSVSTLKIQRTQQEDSAVYLCASSLRGQGKAGTDTQYFGPGTRLTVL.

The chain employs TRBV4-1 and TRBJ1-1; 7 bases map to TRBD1. This CDR3 has 14 amino acids. Germline V gene lookup returns CDR1 MGHRA and CDR2 YSYEKL. V dropped 4 bases and J dropped 6; count of bases not matched to a gene: 8. The CDR3: CASSRLQGQAEAFF. In DNA, the CDR3 is TGCGCCAGCAGCCGATTACAGGGGCAGGCTGAAGCTTTCTTT.